At least ten counts were recorded for the clone carrying this TCR beta chain. Germline loops: CDR1 MNHEY, CDR2 SVGEGT. The V and J ends lost 6 bases and 7 bases respectively, with 16 bases between them. The length of the CDR3 is 14 residues. The data belong to a study of T-cell reconstitution after alpha-beta-depleted transplantation in children. The TCRbeta library was prepared with unique molecular identifiers. A single record per CDR3 protein comes from TCRdb applying MiXCR to the PCR reads. The sample has over 400,000 distinct CDR3 sequences; around 12% are singletons. This sequence joins TRBV6-2 or TRBV6-3 and TRBJ2-1, with a weak D call TRBD1 (6 bases). This clonotype was sampled from a human donor who donated a stem cell graft to a child with combined immunodeficiency. The starting material was PBMCs from the stem cell graft donor, obtained from the stem cell graft. This CDR3 reads CASSLGRGANEQFF. CDR3 sequence (DNA): TGTGCCAGCAGCCTAGGCAGGGGCGCAAATGAGCAGTTCTTC.